The TCR beta chain under discussion was sequenced for a study of OX40 agonist ivuxolimab in advanced cancers. For the study in its entirety: Ivuxolimab, which targeted the costimulatory receptor OX40 (CD134), was an agonistic, fully human IgG2 monoclonal antibody. The dose-escalation cohort was 82.7% male with a mean age of around 62 years, ranging from about 23 to 85. Partial responses occurred in three dose-escalation patients: two with cutaneous melanoma and one with hepatocellular carcinoma. Intravenous ivuxolimab was administered to patients every 2 weeks at six dose levels: 0.01, 0.1, 0.3, 1.5, 3 and 10 mg/kg. The purpose of peripheral TCRbeta sequencing was to test whether ivuxolimab changed TCR sequence diversity and led to clonal T-cell expansion. The paper covers the monotherapy dose-escalation part of the phase I ivuxolimab trial, which included N ≈ 50 patients. Patients were allowed to have had prior anti-PD-1, anti-PD-L1 or anti-CTLA-4 therapy, and 30% to 40% of the dose-escalation patients had previously received checkpoint inhibitors. Of the approximately 54 dose-escalation patients, hepatocellular carcinoma was present in about 20, melanoma in approximately 15, renal cell carcinoma in 9 and head and neck cancer in 9.

On the study overall, not on this receptor specifically: The antigen specificity of the peripheral T cells that underwent clonal expansion was not determined. In the 0.1-3.0 mg/kg groups, partial responders had among the lowest normalized peripheral clonal expansion, particularly in CD8+ T cells. After ivuxolimab, more expanded clones were found on average in CD8+ T cells than in CD4+ T cells. Low levels of normalized T-cell clonal expansion were also seen in some patients who did not respond. At doses of 0.1 to 3.0 mg/kg, clonal expansion of both CD4+ and CD8+ T cells in blood was seen between baseline and week 6.

CDR1 is given as SGHKS and CDR2 as YYEKEE, both from the germline V gene (reference sequence). The CDR3 has 17 amino acids, counting the end cysteine and phenylalanine. The DNA shown is the 51-base CDR3, in frame from base 1. Between the V and J ends, shortened by 1 base and 6 bases respectively, the junction contains 17 bases. For sequencing of the TCRbeta CDR3 region, genomic DNA was extracted from the sorted cells. The immunoSEQ Assay was used to sequence the TCRbeta CDR3 regions. Sourced from immuneACCESS, this table was stored by TCRdb with only in-frame sequences that have V and J called. A share of the clones is absent; for the studies checked, an unresolved V gene accounts for under half, and the remainder has no known explanation. Here the sample has some 29,000 clones; over 90% occur a single time. Just under 9.5% of the sample belongs to the ten largest clones. The trial excluded patients who had a history of autoimmune disease or were on systemic immunosuppression. Peripheral blood for TCR sequencing was collected from all dose cohorts at baseline, on cycle 4 day 1, and on cycle 7 day 1. Samples were obtained from an open-label, multicenter, first-in-human phase I dose-escalation trial of ivuxolimab. Adults with locally advanced or metastatic melanoma, renal cell carcinoma, hepatocellular carcinoma or head and neck squamous cell carcinoma were enrolled in the trial. Before TCR sequencing, CD4+ T cells and CD8+ T cells from peripheral blood were sorted into separate populations.

For this clone: The antigen this receptor binds is unknown. Base qualities are missing; no much larger clone stands one base away.

This specimen consisted of CD4+ or CD8+ T cells sorted from blood, obtained in a trial of the OX40 agonist ivuxolimab. The receptor chain draws on TRBV5-5 and TRBJ1-6; the best D guess is TRBD1, with 5 bases matching. The TCR originated in an adult with an advanced solid tumor such as melanoma, head and neck, liver or kidney cancer. For the CDR3, the sequence is CASSLKLQGAFNSPLHF. The DNA sequence reads TGTGCCAGCAGCTTGAAACTCCAAGGGGCGTTTAATTCACCCCTCCACTTT.